These 30 T cell receptor beta chains originate from one sample sequenced in a study of cytomegalovirus exposure and HLA in healthy donors. A multiplex PCR was run with 60 Vbeta primers and 13 Jbeta primers. Sequencing used immunoSEQ multiplex PCR; TCRdb keeps in-frame clones, though not all of them. The data hold about 200,000 clones, with roughly 80% observed a single time. The sample taken for sequencing was PBMCs. The receptor set was obtained from a man aged 30 to 45 in good health and CMV-seronegative.

This clone was counted only a few times. The V gene is TRBV11-2, the J gene TRBJ2-5; 8 bases map to TRBD1. V lost 4 bases to trimming and J lost 8 bases; unmatched junction nucleotides: 9. The CDR3 is made up of 14 amino acids. Germline-derived CDR1 and CDR2 are SGHAT and FQNNGV. CDR3 nucleotides: TGTGCCAGCAGCTCGCCGACAGGGGCCCGAACCCAGTACTTC. Residues: CASSSPTGARTQYF.

The gene calls are TRBV9 and TRBJ2-3; possible D gene TRBD2, 6 bases. Looked up from germline, CDR1 is SGDLS and CDR2 is YYNGEE. V was cut by 0 bases and J by 2 bases, with 13 bases left in between. This CDR3 comprises 16 residues. CDR3 protein: CASSVGGGASTDTQYF. The CDR3 nucleotides read TGTGCCAGCAGCGTAGGGGGCGGGGCATCCACAGATACGCAGTATTTT. Drawing the rest from reference TRBV9 and TRBJ2-3, the complete variable domain is DSGVTQTPKHLITATGQRVTLRCSPRSGDLSVYWYQQSLDQGLQFLIQYYNGEERAKGNILERFSAQQFPDLHSELNLSSLELGDSALYFCASSVGGGASTDTQYFGPGTRLTVL.

The V gene is TRBV10-2, the J gene TRBJ2-7, with a weak D call TRBD1 (6 bases). V lost 3 bases, J lost 2 bases, and 17 bases lay in between. The V gene's germline CDR1 is WSHSY and CDR2 SAAADI. The CDR3 is 16 amino acids. The CDR3 sequence: CASSEKAMTGTYEQYF. For the CDR3, the DNA is TGCGCCAGCAGTGAAAAGGCGATGACAGGTACCTACGAGCAGTACTTC.

The gene calls are TRBV6-1 and TRBJ1-5; D may be TRBD1 (5 bases). V lost 7 bases to trimming and J lost 6 bases, with 13 bases between them. The V gene's germline CDR1 is MNHNS and CDR2 SASEGT. CDR3 length: 13 amino acids. Here the CDR3 DNA reads TGTGCCAGCACTGTAACAGGACGTCAGCCCCAGCATTTT. Residues: CASTVTGRQPQHF.

The chain is built from TRBV27 and TRBJ2-5; possible D gene TRBD2, 5 bases. The CDR3 has 16 amino acids. Germline CDR1 and CDR2: MNHEY and SMNVEV (reference sequence). Trimming removed 2 bases at V and 1 base at J, with 14 bases between. The DNA for the CDR3 is TGTGCCAGCAGTTTAGAGGGCGGAAGGGTCCAAGAGACCCAGTACTTC. Its protein product is CASSLEGGRVQETQYF.

This chain joins TRBV7-2 and TRBJ2-7; 7 nucleotides align to TRBD2. V dropped 4 bases and J dropped 0; count of bases not matched to a gene: 3. There are 14 residues in the CDR3. Per germline, CDR1 SGHTA and CDR2 FQGNSA. CDR3 nucleotide sequence: TGTGCCAGCAGCTCGTGGACTAGCTCCTACGAGCAGTACTTC. Its translation: CASSSWTSSYEQYF.

The rearrangement uses TRBV2 and TRBJ1-5; 9 nucleotides match TRBD1. V was clipped by 6 bases and J by 4 bases; unmatched bases: 4. Germline V gene data show CDR1 as SNHLY and CDR2 as FYNNEI. This CDR3 has 14 amino acids. The CDR3 spells CASRPGTGNQPQHF. In DNA form, the CDR3 reads TGTGCCAGCAGACCCGGGACAGGGAATCAGCCCCAGCATTTT.

The gene calls are TRBV29-1 and TRBJ2-7, with 7 bases matching TRBD1. Trimming at V came to 5 bases and at J to 2 bases, leaving 9 bases not matched to a gene. The length of the CDR3 is 14 residues. Germline CDR1 SQVTM, CDR2 ANQGSEA. The DNA for the CDR3 is TGCAGCGTTATATCCAGGGACAGAACCTACGAGCAGTACTTC. Its protein is CSVISRDRTYEQYF.

This clone was observed a single time. The genes are TRBV10-3 and TRBJ2-1; D is ambiguous. V was shortened by 4 bases and J by 5 bases, with 6 bases between the two germline ends. Per the germline V gene, CDR1 is ENHRY and CDR2 is SYGVKD. CDR3 length: 12 amino acids. The CDR3 nucleotides read TGTGCCATCAGTGTTTCTAACAATGAGCAGTTCTTC. Protein: CAISVSNNEQFF.

The chain has TRBV5-6 and TRBJ1-2; TRBD1 matches at 7 bases. The CDR3 is 16 residues long. The J segment lost 5 bases and the V segment lost 3 bases, leaving 13 bases of the junction unmatched. The germline gives CDR1 SGHDT, CDR2 YYEEEE. The CDR3 is CASSSEGQMGIYGYTF. In DNA form, the CDR3 reads TGTGCCAGCAGCTCGGAGGGACAGATGGGGATTTATGGCTACACCTTC.

Details on this clone: The germline gene is not matched at one end of the junction; a read error may be the cause. CDR3 in amino acids: CSSSSGQGSYGYTF. In nucleotides, the CDR3 is TGTTCCAGCAGCTCGGGACAGGGGAGCTATGGCTACACCTTC. The chain couples TRBV7-9 to TRBJ1-2; 10 nucleotides agree with TRBD1. Germline lookup yields CDR1 SEHNR and CDR2 FQNEAQ (reference sequence). This CDR3 comprises 14 residues. Full variable domain (rest looked up from reference TRBV7-9 and TRBJ1-2): DTGVSQNPRHKITKRGQNVTFRCDPISEHNRLYWYRQTLGQGPEFLTYFQNEAQLEKSRLLSDRFSAERPKGSFSTLEIQRTEQGDSAMYLCSSSSGQGSYGYTFGSGTRLTVV.

The V gene is TRBV6-1, the J gene TRBJ2-5; D unresolved. The germline gives CDR1 MNHNS, CDR2 SASEGT. CDR3 length: 13 amino acids. Trimming took 4 bases from V and 4 from J, leaving 10 bases between them. CDR3 sequence reads: CASSVVTGETQYF. The CDR3 DNA reads as TGTGCCAGCAGTGTCGTTACCGGAGAGACCCAGTACTTC.

The chain joins TRBV6-5 to TRBJ2-3, with D possibly being TRBD2 (7 bases). Germline CDR1 and CDR2: MNHEY and SVGAGI. The CDR3 extends over 13 amino acids. V was shortened by 6 bases and J by 1 base, with 8 bases between the two germline ends. DNA of the CDR3: TGTGCCAGCAGGCGGGGGCGCACAGATACGCAGTATTTT. This codes for CASRRGRTDTQYF.

The rearrangement links TRBV27 to TRBJ2-7; 7 bases agree with TRBD1. The CDR3 is 13 amino acids. Germline V gene data show CDR1 as MNHEY and CDR2 as SMNVEV (reference sequence). V lost 7 bases and J lost 4; bases outside the gene matches: 7. The CDR3 reads CASTATGLYEQYF. The CDR3 bases are TGTGCCAGCACCGCGACAGGGTTATACGAGCAGTACTTC.

This chain links TRBV19 with TRBJ1-1; 8 positions match TRBD1. In germline, CDR1 is LNHDA, CDR2 SQIVND (reference sequence). CDR3 length: 15 residues. The ends lost 5 bases at V and 4 bases at J; junction bases unmatched: 9. The chain's CDR3 is CASSPSQTGATEAFF. The CDR3 DNA is TGTGCCAGTAGTCCTTCACAGACAGGGGCCACTGAAGCTTTCTTT.

This chain links TRBV9 with TRBJ1-1, with D perhaps matching TRBD1 (6 bases). CDR1 and CDR2 from the germline V gene are SGDLS and YYNGEE. The CDR3 is 16 residues long. Trimming stripped 4 bases from V and 1 base from J, with 17 bases between. CDR3 bases: TGTGCCAGCAGCTCAGGGCAGGGGCAAGGGAACACTGAAGCTTTCTTT. The encoded protein is CASSSGQGQGNTEAFF.

The rearrangement joins TRBV6-6 to TRBJ2-7; D gene unclear. CDR3 size: 13 residues. The germline V gene encodes CDR1 MNHNY and CDR2 SVGAGI (reference sequence). V gave up 5 bases and J gave up 4 bases, with 12 bases separating them. The CDR3: CASSNPRQYEQYF. CDR3 nucleotide sequence: TGTGCCAGCAGTAACCCCCGTCAGTACGAGCAGTACTTC.

This clone was seen more than once but under ten times. This chain joins TRBV5-4 and TRBJ1-2; D not certain. Germline V gives CDR1 SGHNT, CDR2 YYREEE (reference sequence). V gave up 6 bases and J gave up 2 bases, with 11 bases separating them. The CDR3 is 13 amino acids. CDR3 sequence (DNA): TGTGCCAGCACCGTTCCGGGGAACTATGGCTACACCTTC. As protein: CASTVPGNYGYTF.

The CDR3: CASSSTGQDFYGYTF. The CDR3 DNA reads TGTGCCAGCAGCTCAACGGGACAGGATTTCTATGGCTACACCTTC. The rearrangement links TRBV27 to TRBJ1-2; TRBD1 agrees at 8 bases. Germline V CDR1 and CDR2: MNHEY, SMNVEV (reference sequence). Trimming at V came to 6 bases and at J to 4 bases, leaving 10 bases not matched to a gene. The CDR3 is 15 residues long.

The chain recombines TRBV4-3 with TRBJ2-7; weak D call: TRBD1 (5 bases). Germline V lookup: CDR1 LGHNA, CDR2 YSLEER. The V and J ends lost 4 bases and 2 bases respectively, with 9 bases between them. CDR3 length equals 13 residues. The CDR3 sequence: CASSPTTAYEQYF. The CDR3 nucleotides are TGCGCCAGCAGCCCTACGACAGCCTACGAGCAGTACTTC.

The rearrangement uses TRBV7-9 and TRBJ2-5; unclear D gene. The CDR3 contains 14 residues. V lost 1 base, J lost 5 bases, and 11 bases lay in between. Germline V lookup: CDR1 SEHNR, CDR2 FQNEAQ (reference sequence). CDR3 DNA sequence: TGTGCCAGCAGCTTAGATGCGCCCCGGGAGACCCAGTACTTC. This codes for CASSLDAPRETQYF.

This chain links TRBV5-1 with TRBJ2-3; 8 bases align to TRBD2. The length of the CDR3 is 15 residues. Looked up from germline, CDR1 is SGHRS and CDR2 is YFSETQ. J gave up 4 bases and V 2 bases, and 6 bases lay outside the gene matches. The DNA of the CDR3 is TGCGCCAGCAGCTTACCCGGGGGGGCTGCAGATACGCAGTATTTT. Its protein product is CASSLPGGAADTQYF. Using reference TRBV5-1 and TRBJ2-3 for the parts outside the CDR3, the full variable domain is KAGVTQTPRYLIKTRGQQVTLSCSPISGHRSVSWYQQTPGQGLQFLFEYFSETQRNKGNFPGRFSGRQFSNSRSEMNVSTLELGDSALYLCASSLPGGAADTQYFGPGTRLTVL.

The chain is built from TRBV7-2 and TRBJ2-7; D is uncertain. The CDR3 runs to 13 residues. V was pared by 1 base and J by 3 bases, with 7 bases between. CDR1 is SGHTA and CDR2 is FQGNSA in the germline V gene. CDR3 sequence reads: CASSLVRYYEQYF. The CDR3 nucleotides are TGTGCCAGCAGCTTAGTCAGGTACTACGAGCAGTACTTC.

The gene calls are TRBV28 and TRBJ1-4, with TRBD1 identical over 8 bases. Germline V gene data show CDR1 as MDHEN and CDR2 as SYDVKM. The CDR3 sequence is 15 residues long. After removal of 5 bases from V and 7 bases from J, the junction contained 9 bases not matched to a gene. The CDR3 DNA reads TGTGCCAGCAGTACCCAGGACAGGGTTGGTGAAAAACTGTTTTTT. Translation gives CASSTQDRVGEKLFF.

V usage is TRBV27 and J usage is TRBJ2-3; TRBD1 agrees at 9 bases. V shed 5 bases, J shed 6 bases, and the junction held 3 bases outside the gene matches. The CDR3 spans 13 residues. CDR1 MNHEY and CDR2 SMNVEV come from the germline V gene (reference sequence). The CDR3 is CASSLGTGDTQYF. The CDR3 bases are TGTGCCAGCAGTCTCGGGACAGGGGATACGCAGTATTTT.

This clone was detected only once. The chain uses TRBV6-5 and TRBJ1-1; D ambiguous. Germline V lookup: CDR1 MNHEY, CDR2 SVGAGI. CDR3 size: 13 residues. Trimming stripped 0 bases from V and 6 bases from J, with 8 bases between. The DNA of the CDR3 is TGTGCCAGCAGTTACTCAGTCGGGGCTGAAGCTTTCTTT. This codes for CASSYSVGAEAFF.

The chain combines TRBV5-6 with TRBJ1-2; no clear D. Germline V gene sequence: CDR1 SGHDT, CDR2 YYEEEE. Trimming removed 1 base at V and 3 bases at J, with 16 bases between. The length of the CDR3 is 16 residues. Written as DNA, the CDR3 is TGTGCCAGCAGCTTGAGCGGACGCAAAACCTACTATGGCTACACCTTC. This sequence encodes CASSLSGRKTYYGYTF. Full variable domain (remainder filled in from reference TRBV5-6 and TRBJ1-2): DAGVTQSPTHLIKTRGQQVTLRCSPKSGHDTVSWYQQALGQGPQFIFQYYEEEERQRGNFPDRFSGHQFPNYSSELNVNALLLGDSALYLCASSLSGRKTYYGYTFGSGTRLTVV.

CDR3 protein: CSVPGEFGSGYTF. In nucleotides, the CDR3 is TGCAGCGTCCCGGGAGAGTTCGGTAGTGGCTACACCTTC. The chain uses TRBV29-1 and TRBJ1-2; the D is unclear. The V end was cut by 6 bases, the J end by 7 bases, with 18 bases between. The CDR3 has 13 amino acids. Germline-derived CDR1 and CDR2 are SQVTM and ANQGSEA.

About this clone: The junction departs from the called germline gene at one end, perhaps through a read error. The chain carries TRBV7-9 and TRBJ2-7; weak D call: TRBD1 (6 bases). This CDR3 spans 14 amino acids. Germline V gene lookup returns CDR1 SEHNR and CDR2 FQNEAQ (reference sequence). CDR3 sequence: CSSSLTGISYEQYF. DNA for the CDR3: TGTTCCAGCAGCTTAACAGGGATTTCCTACGAGCAGTACTTC.

J is TRBJ2-6 and V is TRBV19; possible D gene TRBD1, 6 bases. This CDR3 has 18 residues. V was shortened by 0 bases and J by 1 base, with 13 bases between the two germline ends. In germline, CDR1 is LNHDA, CDR2 SQIVND (reference sequence). For the CDR3, the DNA is TGTGCCAGTAGTATAGATACAGGGATGATTTCTGGGGCCAACGTCCTGACTTTC. Protein product: CASSIDTGMISGANVLTF.